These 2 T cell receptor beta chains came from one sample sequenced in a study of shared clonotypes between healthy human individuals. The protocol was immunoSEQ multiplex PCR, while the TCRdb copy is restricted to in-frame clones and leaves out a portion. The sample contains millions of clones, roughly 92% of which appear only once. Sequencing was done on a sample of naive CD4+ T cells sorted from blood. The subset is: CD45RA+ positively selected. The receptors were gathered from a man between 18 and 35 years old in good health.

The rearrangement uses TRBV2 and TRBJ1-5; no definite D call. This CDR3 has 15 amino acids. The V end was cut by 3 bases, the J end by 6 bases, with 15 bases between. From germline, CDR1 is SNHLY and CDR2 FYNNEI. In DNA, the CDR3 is TGTGCCAGCAGTGAGTTTATGACGGGGAGTCAGCCCCAGCATTTT. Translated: CASSEFMTGSQPQHF.

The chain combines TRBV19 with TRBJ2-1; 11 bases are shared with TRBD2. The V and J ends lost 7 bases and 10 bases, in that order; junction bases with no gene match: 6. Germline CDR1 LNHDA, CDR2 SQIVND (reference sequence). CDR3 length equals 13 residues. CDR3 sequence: CASNLAGGGEQFF. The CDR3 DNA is TGTGCCAGTAACCTAGCGGGGGGCGGGGAGCAGTTCTTC.